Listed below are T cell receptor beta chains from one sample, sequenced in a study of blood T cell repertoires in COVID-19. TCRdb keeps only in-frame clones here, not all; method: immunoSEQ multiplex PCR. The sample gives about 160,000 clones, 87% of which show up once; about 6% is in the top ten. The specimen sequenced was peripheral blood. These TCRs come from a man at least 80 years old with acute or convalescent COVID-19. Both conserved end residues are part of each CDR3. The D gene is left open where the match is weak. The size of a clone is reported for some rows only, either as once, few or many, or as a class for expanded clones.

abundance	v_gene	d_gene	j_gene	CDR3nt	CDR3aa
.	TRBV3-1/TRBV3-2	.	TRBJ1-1	TGTGCCAGCAGCCAAGCAAGTGTCGGGAGGAGAAAAGCTTTCTTT	CASSQASVGRRKAFF
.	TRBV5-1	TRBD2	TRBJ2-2	TGCGCCAGCAGCTCGACTAGCGGGAGGGCCGGCGGGGAGCTGTTTTTT	CASSSTSGRAGGELFF
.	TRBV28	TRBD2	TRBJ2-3	TGTGCCAGCAGTTTTAGCAGCGGGAGAGATACGCAGTATTTT	CASSFSSGRDTQYF
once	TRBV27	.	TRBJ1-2	TGTGCCAGCAGTCTTCAGGGTTACTATGGCTACACCTTC	CASSLQGYYGYTF
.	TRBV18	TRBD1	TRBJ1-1	TGTGCCAGCTCAGGGACAGTTAACACTGAAGCTTTCTTT	CASSGTVNTEAFF
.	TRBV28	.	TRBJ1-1	TGTGCCAGCATCAGCCCCCCGGGTGGCAAGAACACTGAAGCTTTCTTT	CASISPPGGKNTEAFF
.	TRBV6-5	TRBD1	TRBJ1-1	TGTGCCAGCAGACCGACAGGGCGAGACACTGAAGCTTTCTTT	CASRPTGRDTEAFF
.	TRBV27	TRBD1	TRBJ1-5	TGTGCCAGCAGTTTATCGAGGTGGGGGACAGGGGGCGCCCGGCAGCCCCAGCATTTT	CASSLSRWGTGGARQPQHF
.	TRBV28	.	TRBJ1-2	TGTGCCAGCACCGCGGAATGGGGCAGAACGGACTATGGCTACACCTTC	CASTAEWGRTDYGYTF
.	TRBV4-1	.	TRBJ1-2	TGCGCCAGCAGCCAAGTCGCCCAGGCGCTTAACTATGGCTACACCTTC	CASSQVAQALNYGYTF
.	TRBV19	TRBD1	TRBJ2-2	TGTGCCAGTAGACAGGGGCCGTCAAACACCGGGGAGCTGTTTTTT	CASRQGPSNTGELFF
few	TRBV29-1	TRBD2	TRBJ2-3	TGCAGGGCAGACGGGGGGTCCTCGGATACGCAGTATTTT	CRADGGSSDTQYF
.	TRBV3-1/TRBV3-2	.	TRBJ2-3	TGTGCCAGCAGCCAAGAATTGATAGCGGACACAGATACGCAGTATTTT	CASSQELIADTDTQYF
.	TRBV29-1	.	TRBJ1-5	TGCAGCGTTGAAGAATACGAGATATTGCATTTT	CSVEEYEILHF